The clone carrying this TCR beta chain was seen just once. This entry comes from a study of blood T cell repertoires in COVID-19. Study-wide background: Specimens from acute and convalescent COVID-19 originated in the United States, Italy and Spain.

V trimming: 0 bases; J trimming: 9 bases; junction bases outside the gene matches: 8. Germline lookup yields CDR1 SGHAT and CDR2 FQNNGV. The CDR3 covers 16 residues. Original processing notes: The authors estimated nucleated cell counts from reference gene primer amplification. Profiling relied on immunoSEQ multiplex PCR, and the TCRdb table lists in-frame clones only, not all of them. V, J and clone size are taken as reported in that table, and D and trimming were inferred from the DNA itself. The sample comprises about 270,000 clones, about 84% of which are singletons, and about 5.4% rests with the top ten.

Input material: peripheral blood. The receptor's source is a woman of 80 years or more with COVID-19, enrolled during active disease. The rearrangement joins TRBV11-2 to TRBJ1-6; 7 bases agree with TRBD1. CDR3 DNA: TGTGCCAGCAGCTTAGAAGGACAGGTTTCGGCTTCACCCCTCCACTTT. Encoded protein: CASSLEGQVSASPLHF.